The 32 T cell receptor beta chains presented below share a single source sample, sequenced in a study of T-cell reconstitution after alpha-beta-depleted transplantation in children. For TCRbeta, the library was prepared with unique molecular identifiers. TCRdb redid the calling of the PCR reads with MiXCR, one entry per CDR3 protein. The sample has some 300,000 distinct CDR3 sequences; around 9.1% are singletons. Source: PBMCs, taken before TCRalphabeta/CD19-depleted stem cell transplant. The receptors here all came from a boy younger than two with acute myeloid leukemia, due to receive a stem cell transplant.

This clonotype was found a few times. The chain carries TRBV18 and TRBJ2-7; TRBD1 matches at 7 bases. The CDR3 is made up of 15 amino acids. The V segment lost 6 bases and the J segment 1 base; nucleotides outside the gene matches: 9. Germline lookup yields CDR1 KGHSH and CDR2 LQKENI. CDR3 region: CASSQPGTESYEQYF. The CDR3 nucleotides are TGTGCCAGCTCTCAACCCGGGACAGAGTCCTACGAGCAGTACTTC.

This clonotype has a count of ten or more. The chain has TRBV24-1 and TRBJ2-5; D possibly corresponds to TRBD2 (6 bases). Looked up from germline, CDR1 is KGHDR and CDR2 is SFDVKD. The CDR3 runs to 15 residues. V was cut by 3 bases and J by 7 bases, with 17 bases left in between. CDR3 sequence (DNA): TGTGCCACCAGTGATAGGGACTCGCTAGAGGGGACCCAGTACTTC. Translation: CATSDRDSLEGTQYF.

This clonotype was counted at least ten times. The genes are TRBV10-3 and TRBJ2-7; D is undetermined. Per the germline V gene, CDR1 is ENHRY and CDR2 is SYGVKD. This CDR3 is 12 amino acids long. The V end lost 4 bases, the J end lost 3 bases, and 7 bases lay between the germline ends. CDR3 amino acids: CAISAVGYEQYF. The CDR3 nucleotides read TGTGCCATCAGTGCAGTCGGCTACGAGCAGTACTTC.

The chain has TRBV3-1 and TRBJ1-5; 10 positions match TRBD1. Trimming removed 4 bases from V and 7 bases from J; junction bases left unmatched: 7. Germline CDR1 LGHDT, CDR2 YNNKEL (reference sequence). The CDR3 totals 15 residues. In DNA, the CDR3 is TGTGCCAGCAGCCCAGGACAGGGGGTCCGCCAGCCCCAGCATTTT. It translates to CASSPGQGVRQPQHF.

The chain is built from TRBV12-3 or TRBV12-4 and TRBJ2-4; 9 bases match TRBD1. The CDR3 covers 14 residues. J lost 9 bases, V lost 4 bases, and 7 bases had no gene match. The CDR3 here is CASSWDRERGIQYF. The DNA of the CDR3 is TGTGCCAGCAGTTGGGACAGGGAGAGAGGCATTCAGTACTTC.

This clonotype was recorded at least ten times. The chain recombines TRBV7-9 with TRBJ2-3; D not resolved. The CDR3 length is 14 residues. CDR1 is SEHNR, CDR2 FQNEAQ, per germline (reference sequence). V was shortened by 0 bases and J by 2 bases, with 6 bases between the two germline ends. The CDR3: CASSLADLTDTQYF. CDR3 in DNA: TGTGCCAGCAGCTTAGCGGATCTCACAGATACGCAGTATTTT.

The V gene is TRBV5-1, the J gene TRBJ1-1; D uncertain. This CDR3 has 15 amino acids. V lost 0 bases, J lost 1 base, and 10 bases lay in between. Germline V lookup: CDR1 SGHRS, CDR2 YFSETQ. Written as DNA, the CDR3 is TGCGCCAGCAGCTTGGCCCATGGCGGGAACACTGAAGCTTTCTTT. Its protein product is CASSLAHGGNTEAFF.

In its sample, this clonotype was seen a few times. The gene calls are TRBV29-1 and TRBJ2-7; D might be TRBD1 (6 bases). This CDR3 is built from 14 residues. Germline CDR1 reads SQVTM; CDR2 reads ANQGSEA. Trimming removed 4 bases at V and 0 bases at J, with 13 bases between. Here the CDR3 DNA reads TGCAGCGTTGCAATACAGGGACCCTCCTACGAGCAGTACTTC. It encodes CSVAIQGPSYEQYF.

This clonotype was observed a few times. The rearrangement links TRBV9 to TRBJ1-6; unclear D gene. The V end lost 0 bases, the J end lost 6 bases, and 16 bases lay between the germline ends. This CDR3 region has 17 residues. Germline values: CDR1 SGDLS, CDR2 YYNGEE. CDR3 amino acids: CASSVDSGVRINSPLHF. CDR3 bases: TGTGCCAGCAGCGTAGATAGCGGGGTTCGGATTAATTCACCCCTCCACTTT. Based on the CDR3 plus reference TRBV9 and TRBJ1-6, the full variable domain is DSGVTQTPKHLITATGQRVTLRCSPRSGDLSVYWYQQSLDQGLQFLIQYYNGEERAKGNILERFSAQQFPDLHSELNLSSLELGDSALYFCASSVDSGVRINSPLHFGNGTRLTVT.

Ten or more counts support this clonotype. The V call is TRBV21-1, the J call TRBJ2-7; the D call in the table, TRBD1, was not verified against the DNA. TRBV21-1 is an annotated pseudogene. The CDR3 runs 15 residues. This CDR3 reads CASSDPGQVRLEQYF. DNA for the CDR3: TGTGCCAGCAGTGATCCGGGACAGGTAAGGCTCGAGCAGTACTTC.

This clonotype was seen at least ten times. This chain links TRBV7-2 with TRBJ2-5; D is undetermined. Germline CDR1 and CDR2: SGHTA and FQGNSA. CDR3 length equals 13 residues. V was pared by 4 bases and J by 1 base, with 7 bases between. The CDR3 region is CASSSTVQETQYF. The CDR3 DNA reads TGTGCCAGCAGCTCGACGGTCCAAGAGACCCAGTACTTC.

The rearrangement joins TRBV5-5 to TRBJ2-7; 8 positions agree with TRBD1. Trimming at V came to 4 bases and at J to 9 bases, leaving 9 bases not matched to a gene. CDR3 size: 13 residues. CDR1 is SGHKS, CDR2 YYEKEE, per germline (reference sequence). Here the CDR3 reads CASSPGQGGGQYF. DNA of the CDR3: TGTGCCAGCAGCCCCGGACAGGGAGGTGGGCAGTACTTC. Using reference TRBV5-5 and TRBJ2-7 for the parts outside the CDR3, the full variable domain is DAGVTQSPTHLIKTRGQQVTLRCSPISGHKSVSWYQQVLGQGPQFIFQYYEKEERGRGNFPDRFSARQFPNYSSELNVNALLLGDSALYLCASSPGQGGGQYFGPGTRLTVT.

This chain connects TRBV4-2 to TRBJ1-1; D remains ambiguous. Trimming took 2 bases from V and 1 from J, leaving 23 bases between them. Germline CDR1 and CDR2: LGHNA and YNFKEQ. This CDR3 has 19 residues. The CDR3 DNA sequence: TGTGCCAGCAGCCAACACCTGAGCGGGTTTCGGAAAGCGAACACTGAAGCTTTCTTT. Encoded protein: CASSQHLSGFRKANTEAFF.

The rearrangement links TRBV12-3 or TRBV12-4 to TRBJ2-3, with 8 bases matching TRBD2. V trimming: 6 bases; J trimming: 6 bases; junction bases outside the gene matches: 8. This CDR3 is built from 14 residues. CDR3 DNA: TGTGCCAGCAGCCTCAGCGGGAGTCTTGATACGCAGTATTTT. It translates to CASSLSGSLDTQYF.

This clonotype occurred many times. This chain's CDR3 is CASSLAGSEQYF. The DNA of the CDR3 is TGTGCCAGCAGTTTAGCGGGTTCCGAGCAGTACTTC. The chain links TRBV27 to TRBJ2-7; TRBD2 is a possible D gene (5 bases). CDR1 is MNHEY and CDR2 is SMNVEV in the germline V gene (reference sequence). Trimming pared 2 bases from V and 6 bases from J, leaving 8 bases between. The CDR3 sequence is 12 residues long.

This clonotype was observed many times. The CDR3 nucleotides read TGTGCCAGCAGTTTGACAGGGGGCGGGGGCGAGCAGTACTTC. Amino acids: CASSLTGGGGEQYF. This chain connects TRBV27 to TRBJ2-7, with 10 bases aligning to TRBD1. The CDR3 is 14 amino acids. Germline assignment: CDR1 MNHEY and CDR2 SMNVEV (reference sequence). V trimming: 3 bases; J trimming: 6 bases; junction bases outside the gene matches: 5.

This clonotype showed up many times. The chain couples TRBV29-1 to TRBJ1-1; 9 bases match TRBD1. This CDR3 has 16 residues. The V and J ends lost 6 bases and 6 bases, in that order; junction bases with no gene match: 17. Germline CDR1 reads SQVTM; CDR2 reads ANQGSEA. The CDR3 is CSVRDRQGVTQPEAFF. CDR3 DNA sequence: TGCAGCGTCCGAGACAGACAGGGGGTCACCCAGCCTGAAGCTTTCTTT.

Concerning this clonotype itself: A much bigger clone sits one base away, suggesting this may be a read error. The CDR3 coding sequence is TGCTGTGCTAGAGGGACTAGCCAGGTCGGCGGGGAGCTGTTTTTT. Translated: CCARGTSQVGGELFF. The chain carries TRBV20-1 and TRBJ2-2; 9 bases are a match to TRBD2. The length of the CDR3 is 15 residues. The V gene's germline CDR1 is DFQATT and CDR2 SNEGSKA (reference sequence).

In its sample, this clonotype was seen a few times. This chain uses TRBV9 with TRBJ2-6; the match to TRBD1 covers 7 bases. This CDR3 region has 17 residues. Looked up from germline, CDR1 is SGDLS and CDR2 is YYNGEE. Unmatched junction bases numbered 7, after V lost 4 bases and J lost 0 bases. CDR3 sequence (DNA): TGTGCCAGCAGCACGGGACAGCCCATCTCTGGGGCCAACGTCCTGACTTTC. Translation gives CASSTGQPISGANVLTF. Based on the CDR3 plus reference TRBV9 and TRBJ2-6, the full variable domain is DSGVTQTPKHLITATGQRVTLRCSPRSGDLSVYWYQQSLDQGLQFLIQYYNGEERAKGNILERFSAQQFPDLHSELNLSSLELGDSALYFCASSTGQPISGANVLTFGAGSRLTVL.

In this sample, this clonotype turned up many times. The chain links TRBV14 to TRBJ1-2; no definite D call. Trimming shortened V by 4 bases and J by 4 bases, and 10 bases separated the two germline ends. This CDR3 comprises 13 residues. Germline loops: CDR1 SGHDN, CDR2 FVKESK. The CDR3 DNA reads TGTGCCAGCAGCCCAGACTTCTCCTATGGCTACACCTTC. It translates to CASSPDFSYGYTF.

This clonotype was seen repeatedly, ten times or more. The CDR3 DNA follows: TGCAGTGCTAGATTACAGGGTTGGGGCAATCAGCCCCAGCATTTT. Translation gives CSARLQGWGNQPQHF. The chain links TRBV20-1 to TRBJ1-5; D is perhaps TRBD1 (6 bases). The germline gives CDR1 DFQATT, CDR2 SNEGSKA (reference sequence). The CDR3 has 15 amino acids. V lost 2 bases and J 2 bases, leaving 13 bases between the germline ends.

Comment on this clonotype: A much larger clone lies one base from this, so it may be a read error. This chain joins TRBV29-1 and TRBJ2-2, with TRBD2 matching 10 bases. Germline V gene lookup returns CDR1 SQVTM and CDR2 ANQGSEA. The CDR3 is 13 amino acids. CDR3 DNA: TGCAGCGTTCCACTAGCGGGGACCGGGGACCTGTTTTTT. It encodes CSVPLAGTGDLFF.

In the case of this clonotype: With a much larger clone just one base away, this may be a read error. The V gene is TRBV6-5, the J gene TRBJ1-5; D may be TRBD1 (6 bases). Germline assignment: CDR1 MNHEY and CDR2 SVGAGI. Trimming shortened V by 0 bases and J by 6 bases, and 18 bases separated the two germline ends. The CDR3 has 17 residues. The CDR3 loop is CASSYSSGHGAGQPQHF. The DNA for the CDR3 is TGTGCCAGCAGTTACTCGTCGGGACACGGGGCAGGTCAGCCCCAGCATTTT.

This clonotype came up a few times. The chain links TRBV12-3 or TRBV12-4 to TRBJ2-5; no clear D. Between the trimmed V and J ends, which lost 6 bases and 4 bases, there was a span of 9 bases. The length of the CDR3 is 12 residues. CDR3 protein: CASSSWTETQYF. The CDR3 coding sequence is TGTGCCAGCAGCTCGTGGACAGAGACCCAGTACTTC.

Ten or more counts support this clonotype. The rearrangement uses TRBV12-3 or TRBV12-4 and TRBJ2-1, with TRBD2 identical over 11 bases. Unmatched junction bases numbered 2, after V lost 4 bases and J lost 6 bases. This CDR3 has 14 residues. The CDR3 sequence is CASSYSGRGNEQFF. The DNA of the CDR3 is TGTGCCAGCAGTTATAGCGGGAGGGGCAATGAGCAGTTCTTC.

This clonotype has a count of ten or more. V is TRBV7-9 and J is TRBJ1-5; tentatively, D is TRBD1 (5 bases). This CDR3 comprises 14 residues. In germline, CDR1 is SEHNR, CDR2 FQNEAQ (reference sequence). V lost 5 bases to trimming and J lost 3 bases, with 11 bases between them. The CDR3 DNA sequence: TGTGCCAGCAGCCCGGGGACGGCCAATCAGCCCCAGCATTTT. Residues: CASSPGTANQPQHF.

This clonotype occurred many times. This chain uses TRBV12-3 or TRBV12-4 with TRBJ2-3, with D possibly being TRBD2 (5 bases). V lost 6 bases to trimming and J lost 1 base, with 11 bases between them. CDR3 length equals 14 residues. CDR3 sequence reads: CASSRRAGTDTQYF. The CDR3 DNA sequence: TGTGCCAGCAGCAGGCGGGCAGGCACAGATACGCAGTATTTT.

The chain uses TRBV6-2 or TRBV6-3 and TRBJ2-1, with 13 nucleotides matching TRBD2. Losses at the gene ends were 7 bases for V and 7 bases for J; bases not matched to a gene: 4. CDR3 size: 14 residues. Germline assignment: CDR1 MNHEY and CDR2 SVGEGT. DNA for the CDR3: TGTGCCAGCAACCCACTAGCGGGGGGGAATGAGCAGTTCTTC. Its translation: CASNPLAGGNEQFF.

Ten or more counts support this clonotype. This CDR3 reads CASSFAAGALAKNIQYF. The DNA of the CDR3 is TGTGCCAGCAGTTTCGCGGCGGGAGCCCTAGCCAAAAACATTCAGTACTTC. This rearrangement joins TRBV27 to TRBJ2-4; TRBD2 matches at 7 bases. The germline CDR1 and CDR2 sequences are MNHEY and SMNVEV (reference sequence). V gave up 3 bases and J gave up 0 bases; unmatched junction bases: 8. The CDR3 is 17 amino acids.

This clonotype was recorded many times. The rearrangement links TRBV5-1 to TRBJ1-1, with D uncertain. Germline lookup yields CDR1 SGHRS and CDR2 YFSETQ. The CDR3 sequence is 15 residues long. V was trimmed by 4 bases and J by 0 bases, leaving 13 bases between them. CDR3 DNA: TGCGCCAGCAGCCCAGAAATACTCATGAACACTGAAGCTTTCTTT. Translation: CASSPEILMNTEAFF.

In its sample, this clonotype was seen once. This chain joins TRBV27 and TRBJ1-1; the match to TRBD1 covers 8 bases. The CDR3 sequence is 15 residues long. V lost 5 bases, J lost 4 bases, and 9 bases stayed unmatched. Per germline, CDR1 MNHEY and CDR2 SMNVEV (reference sequence). This chain's CDR3 is CASSPRTGRFTEAFF. The DNA of the CDR3 is TGTGCCAGCAGTCCCCGGACAGGGAGATTCACTGAAGCTTTCTTT.

This clonotype was seen at least ten times. The gene calls are TRBV7-2 and TRBJ1-2; tentatively, D is TRBD1 (6 bases). Trimming took off 3 bases at V and 8 bases at J, with 22 bases between the two ends. Germline assignment: CDR1 SGHTA and CDR2 FQGNSA. The CDR3 runs to 16 residues. CDR3: CASSLAGGARMGGYTF. CDR3 nucleotide sequence: TGTGCCAGCAGCTTGGCGGGGGGGGCCCGCATGGGCGGCTACACCTTC.